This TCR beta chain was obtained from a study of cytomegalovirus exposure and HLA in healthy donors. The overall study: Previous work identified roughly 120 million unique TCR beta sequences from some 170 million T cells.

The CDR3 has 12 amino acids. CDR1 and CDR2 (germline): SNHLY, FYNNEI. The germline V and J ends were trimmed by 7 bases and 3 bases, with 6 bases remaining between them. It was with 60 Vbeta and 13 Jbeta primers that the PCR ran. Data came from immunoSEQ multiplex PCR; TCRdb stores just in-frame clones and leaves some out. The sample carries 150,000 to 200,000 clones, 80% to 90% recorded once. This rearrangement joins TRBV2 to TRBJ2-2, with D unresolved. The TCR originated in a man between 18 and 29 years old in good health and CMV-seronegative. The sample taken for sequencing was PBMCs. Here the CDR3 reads CASTSDTGELFF. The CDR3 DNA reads TGTGCCAGCACCAGCGACACCGGGGAGCTGTTTTTT. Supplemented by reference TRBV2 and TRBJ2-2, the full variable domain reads EPEVTQTPSHQVTQMGQEVILRCVPISNHLYFYWYRQILGQKVEFLVSFYNNEISEKSEIFDDQFSVERPDGSNFTLKIRSTKLEDSAMYFCASTSDTGELFFGEGSRLTVL.